The T cell receptor (beta chain) described here comes from a study of cytomegalovirus exposure and HLA in healthy donors. Study details: An analysis done earlier identified about 120 million unique TCR beta sequences from about 179 million T cells.

Study-level results: Later analysis identified several of the most significant clusters that appeared linked to common viral pathogens.

A remark on this clone: The antigen is undetermined.

J was trimmed by 4 bases and V by 4 bases; bases with no gene match: 5. Germline CDR1 is MGHRA and CDR2 is YSYEKL. This CDR3 is 15 amino acids long. 60 Vbeta and 13 Jbeta primers were used in PCR. Original processing methods: A follow-up analysis tallied 73 million or so unique TCR beta chains, some 9.9 million shared. Data came from immunoSEQ multiplex PCR; TCRdb stores just in-frame clones and leaves some out. That table furnishes V, J and clone size, whereas the DNA furnished D and trimming. This table holds approximately 130,000 clones, more than 65% found once. The chain joins TRBV4-1 to TRBJ2-7; TRBD1 aligns across 12 bases. Sequencing was performed on PBMCs. This sequence originates from a woman under 30 in good health and CMV-seronegative. The CDR3 loop reads CASSPGQGARYEQYF. The CDR3 DNA reads TGCGCCAGCAGCCCGGGACAGGGGGCGCGATACGAGCAGTACTTC.